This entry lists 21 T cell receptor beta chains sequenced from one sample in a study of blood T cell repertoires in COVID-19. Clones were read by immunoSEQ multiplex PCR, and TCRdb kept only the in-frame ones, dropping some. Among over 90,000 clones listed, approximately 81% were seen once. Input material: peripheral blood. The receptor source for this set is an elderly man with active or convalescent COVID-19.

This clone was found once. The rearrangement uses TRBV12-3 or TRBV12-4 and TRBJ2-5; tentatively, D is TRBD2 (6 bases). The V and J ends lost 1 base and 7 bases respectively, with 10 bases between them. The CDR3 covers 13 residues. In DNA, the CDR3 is TGTGCCAGCAGTTTAGGATGGGGAGGGACCCAGTACTTC. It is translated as CASSLGWGGTQYF.

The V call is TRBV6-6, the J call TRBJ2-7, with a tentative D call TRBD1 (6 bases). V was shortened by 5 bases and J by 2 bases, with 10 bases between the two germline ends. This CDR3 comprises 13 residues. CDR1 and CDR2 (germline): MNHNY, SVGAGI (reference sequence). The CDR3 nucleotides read TGTGCCAGCAGTCGATCAGGGGCCTACGAGCAGTACTTC. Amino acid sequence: CASSRSGAYEQYF.

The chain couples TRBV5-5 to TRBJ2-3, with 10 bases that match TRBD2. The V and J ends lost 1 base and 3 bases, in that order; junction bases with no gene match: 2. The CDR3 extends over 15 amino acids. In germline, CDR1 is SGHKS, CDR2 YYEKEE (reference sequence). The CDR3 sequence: CASSLSLAGTDTQYF. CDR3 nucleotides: TGTGCCAGCAGCTTGTCACTAGCGGGGACAGATACGCAGTATTTT.

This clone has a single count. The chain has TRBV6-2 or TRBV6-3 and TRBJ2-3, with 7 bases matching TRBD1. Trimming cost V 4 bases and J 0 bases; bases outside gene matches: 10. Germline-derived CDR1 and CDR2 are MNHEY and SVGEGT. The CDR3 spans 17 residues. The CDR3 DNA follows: TGTGCCAGCAGTTCCACAGGGGCCGGTCCTAGCACAGATACGCAGTATTTT. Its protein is CASSSTGAGPSTDTQYF.

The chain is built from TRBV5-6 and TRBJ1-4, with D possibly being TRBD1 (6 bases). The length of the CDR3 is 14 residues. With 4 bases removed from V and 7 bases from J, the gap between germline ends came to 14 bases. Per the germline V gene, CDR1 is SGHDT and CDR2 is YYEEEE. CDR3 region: CASSPQGFREKLFF. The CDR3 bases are TGTGCCAGCAGCCCACAGGGTTTTCGTGAAAAACTGTTTTTT.

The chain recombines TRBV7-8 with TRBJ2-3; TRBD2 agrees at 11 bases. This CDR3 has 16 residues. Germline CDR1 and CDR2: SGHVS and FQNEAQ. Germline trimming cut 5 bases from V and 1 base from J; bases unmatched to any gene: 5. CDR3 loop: CASSLRLAGRTDTQYF. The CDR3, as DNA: TGTGCCAGCAGCCTCCGACTAGCGGGGCGCACAGATACGCAGTATTTT.

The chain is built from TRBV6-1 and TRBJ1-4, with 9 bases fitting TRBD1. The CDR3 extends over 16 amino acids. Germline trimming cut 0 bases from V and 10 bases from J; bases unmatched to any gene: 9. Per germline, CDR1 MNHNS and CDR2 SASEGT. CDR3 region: CASSEASGTGSGKLFF. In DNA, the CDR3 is TGTGCCAGCAGTGAAGCGTCCGGGACAGGGAGCGGAAAACTGTTTTTT.

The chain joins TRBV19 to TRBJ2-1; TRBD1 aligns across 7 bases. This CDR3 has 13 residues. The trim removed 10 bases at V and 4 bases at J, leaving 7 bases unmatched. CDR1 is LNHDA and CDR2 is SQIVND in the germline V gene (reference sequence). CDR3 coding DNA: TGTGCCACTAGACAGGGCTTGTACAATGAGCAGTTCTTC. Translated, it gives CATRQGLYNEQFF.

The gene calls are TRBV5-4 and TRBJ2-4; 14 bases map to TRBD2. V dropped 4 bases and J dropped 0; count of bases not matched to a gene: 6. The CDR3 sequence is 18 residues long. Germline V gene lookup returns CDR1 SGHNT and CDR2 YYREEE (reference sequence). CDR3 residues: CASSTGLAGAQAKNIQYF. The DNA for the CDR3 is TGTGCCAGCAGCACGGGACTAGCGGGGGCCCAAGCCAAAAACATTCAGTACTTC.

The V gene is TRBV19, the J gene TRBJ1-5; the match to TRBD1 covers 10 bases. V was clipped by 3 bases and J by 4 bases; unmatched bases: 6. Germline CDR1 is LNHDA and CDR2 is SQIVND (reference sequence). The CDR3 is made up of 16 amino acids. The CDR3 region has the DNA TGTGCCAGTAGTATGGCGGACAGGGGGTTGAATCAGCCCCAGCATTTT. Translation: CASSMADRGLNQPQHF.

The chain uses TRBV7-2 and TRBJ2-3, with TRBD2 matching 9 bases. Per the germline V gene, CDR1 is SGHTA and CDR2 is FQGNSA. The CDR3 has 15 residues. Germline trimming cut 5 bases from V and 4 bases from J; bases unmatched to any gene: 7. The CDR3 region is CASSPLAGGPDTQYF. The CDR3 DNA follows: TGTGCCAGCAGCCCATTGGCGGGGGGGCCAGATACGCAGTATTTT.

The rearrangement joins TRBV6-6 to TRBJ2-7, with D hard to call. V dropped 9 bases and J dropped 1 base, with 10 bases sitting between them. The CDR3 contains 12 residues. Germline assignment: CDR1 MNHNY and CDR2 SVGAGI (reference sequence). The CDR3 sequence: CASRRLSYEQYF. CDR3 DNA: TGTGCCAGTCGCAGGCTATCCTACGAGCAGTACTTC.

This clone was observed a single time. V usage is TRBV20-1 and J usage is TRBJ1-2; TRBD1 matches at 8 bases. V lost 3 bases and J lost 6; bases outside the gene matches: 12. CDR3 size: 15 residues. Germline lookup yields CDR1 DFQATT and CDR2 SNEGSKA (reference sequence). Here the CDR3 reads CSASLRTGTGHGYTF. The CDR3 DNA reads TGCAGTGCTAGTCTAAGAACCGGGACAGGTCATGGCTACACCTTC.

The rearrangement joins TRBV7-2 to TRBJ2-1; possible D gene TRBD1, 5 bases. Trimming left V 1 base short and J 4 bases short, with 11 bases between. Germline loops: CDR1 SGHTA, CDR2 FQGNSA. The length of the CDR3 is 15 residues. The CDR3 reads CASSLVGAGYNEQFF. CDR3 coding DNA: TGTGCCAGCAGCTTAGTGGGTGCAGGGTACAATGAGCAGTTCTTC.

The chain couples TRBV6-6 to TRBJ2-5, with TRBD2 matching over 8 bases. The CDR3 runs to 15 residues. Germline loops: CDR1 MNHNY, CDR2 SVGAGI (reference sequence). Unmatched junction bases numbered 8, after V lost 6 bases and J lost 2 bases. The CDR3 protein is CASSRQRGRQETQYF. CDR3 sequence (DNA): TGTGCCAGCAGCCGGCAGCGGGGGCGTCAAGAGACCCAGTACTTC.

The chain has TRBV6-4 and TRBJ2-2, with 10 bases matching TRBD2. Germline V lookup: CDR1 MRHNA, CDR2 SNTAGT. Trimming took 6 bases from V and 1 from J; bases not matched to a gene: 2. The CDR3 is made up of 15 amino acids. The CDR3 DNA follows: TGTGCCAGCAGGCGACTAGCGGGGAACACCGGGGAGCTGTTTTTT. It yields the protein CASRRLAGNTGELFF.

The CDR3 loop reads CASSIAQGTDTQYF. The CDR3 nucleotides read TGTGCCAGTAGTATTGCGCAGGGCACAGATACGCAGTATTTT. The rearrangement uses TRBV19 and TRBJ2-3, with D unresolved. The germline gives CDR1 LNHDA, CDR2 SQIVND (reference sequence). This CDR3 is 14 amino acids long. V lost 3 bases and J lost 1, with 8 bases in between.

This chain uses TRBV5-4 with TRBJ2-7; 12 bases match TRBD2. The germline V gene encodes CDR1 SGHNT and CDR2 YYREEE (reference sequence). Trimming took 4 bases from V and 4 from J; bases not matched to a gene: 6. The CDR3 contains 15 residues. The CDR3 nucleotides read TGTGCCAGCAGCCAGCTAGCGGGGGGGCCTTACGAGCAGTACTTC. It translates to CASSQLAGGPYEQYF. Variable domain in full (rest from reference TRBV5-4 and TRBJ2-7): ETGVTQSPTHLIKTRGQQVTLRCSSQSGHNTVSWYQQALGQGPQFIFQYYREEENGRGNFPPRFSGLQFPNYSSELNVNALELDDSALYLCASSQLAGGPYEQYFGPGTRLTVT.

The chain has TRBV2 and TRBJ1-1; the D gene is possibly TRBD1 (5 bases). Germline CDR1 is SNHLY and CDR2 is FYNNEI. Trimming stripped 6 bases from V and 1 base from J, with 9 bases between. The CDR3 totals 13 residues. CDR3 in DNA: TGTGCCAGCAGGGGGGGACCGAACACTGAAGCTTTCTTT. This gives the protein CASRGGPNTEAFF.

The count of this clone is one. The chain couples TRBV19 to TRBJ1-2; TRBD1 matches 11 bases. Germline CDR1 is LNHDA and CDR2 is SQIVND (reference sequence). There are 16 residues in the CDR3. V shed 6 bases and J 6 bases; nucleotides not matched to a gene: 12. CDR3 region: CASSGQGAIPGNGYTF. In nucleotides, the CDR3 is TGTGCCAGTAGCGGACAGGGGGCTATACCTGGGAATGGCTACACCTTC.

CDR3 residues: CASRRQGTEAFF. The CDR3 region has the DNA TGTGCCAGCCGACGACAGGGAACTGAAGCTTTCTTT. The genes are TRBV18 and TRBJ1-1; 7 bases align to TRBD1. The germline CDR1 and CDR2 sequences are KGHSH and LQKENI. This CDR3 has 12 residues. The V and J ends lost 8 bases and 5 bases, in that order; junction bases with no gene match: 5.